A single count supports the clone carrying this T cell receptor (beta chain). CD45RO negativity and positive selection for CCR7 defined naive CD8 cells, a population that excluded terminally differentiated effector memory CD45RA+ cells. Donors were healthy HIV-negative adults without recent acute infections or vaccinations. Genomic DNA belonging to each subset was distributed in equal measure over several immunoSEQ plates. The authors loaded around 220 ng DNA, roughly 27,000 T cell genomes, into sorted-subset replicate PCRs. TCRdb's copy holds only in-frame clones and misses some; the assay was immunoSEQ multiplex PCR. The sample consists of roughly 2 million clones, about 95% of them appearing once. The data stem from a study of shared clonotypes between healthy human individuals. The sequencing sample was made of naive CD8+ T cells sorted from blood. The receptor's source is a young man in good health.

CDR3 loop: CASSEARLAGTYNEQFF. Written as DNA, the CDR3 is TGTGCCAGCAGTGAAGCGAGGCTAGCGGGGACCTACAATGAGCAGTTCTTC. This rearrangement joins TRBV2 to TRBJ2-1; TRBD2 aligns across 9 bases. Trimming removed 0 bases from V and 2 bases from J; junction bases left unmatched: 5. The CDR3 runs to 17 residues. Germline loops: CDR1 SNHLY, CDR2 FYNNEI.